The 10 T cell receptor beta chains in this list originate from one sample, sequenced in a study of technical replicates of blood from several donors. Some clones are missing from TCRdb's copy, which holds only in-frame ones; the method was immunoSEQ multiplex PCR. In the table there are about 84,000 clones, around 93% of which are singletons. Sequenced input: T cells isolated from PBMCs. All receptors come from a human donor in good health.

This chain joins TRBV7-6 and TRBJ2-2; the D gene is possibly TRBD2 (5 bases). V lost 5 bases and J 0 bases, leaving 19 bases between the germline ends. CDR3 size: 18 residues. The V gene's germline CDR1 is SGHVS and CDR2 FNYEAQ. The DNA for the CDR3 is TGTGCCAGCAGCGATACCAAACGGGGTAGGGCGAACACCGGGGAGCTGTTTTTT. It yields the protein CASSDTKRGRANTGELFF.

V and J are TRBV7-2 and TRBJ2-7, with TRBD2 as a possible D gene (6 bases). V was trimmed by 3 bases and J by 4 bases, leaving 16 bases between them. The CDR3 spans 15 residues. Germline V gene data show CDR1 as SGHTA and CDR2 as FQGNSA. The CDR3 DNA is TGTGCCAGCAGCTTGGGATCGGGGGTCTGGTACGAGCAGTACTTC. Amino acids: CASSLGSGVWYEQYF.

The V and J genes are TRBV5-1 and TRBJ1-4; 9 nucleotides line up with TRBD1. The ends lost 3 bases at V and 7 bases at J; junction bases unmatched: 4. Germline V gene data show CDR1 as SGHRS and CDR2 as YFSETQ. The CDR3 is 14 residues long. CDR3: CASSSMGQGEKLFF. The CDR3 DNA reads as TGCGCCAGCAGCTCGATGGGACAGGGTGAAAAACTGTTTTTT.

This sequence joins TRBV7-3 and TRBJ2-1; 8 bases line up with TRBD2. Trimming cost V 2 bases and J 7 bases; bases outside gene matches: 7. Germline V CDR1 and CDR2: SGHTA, FQGTGA. The CDR3 loop spans 15 amino acids. CDR3 nucleotide sequence: TGTGCCAGCAGCTTACTCCGGGGGGGCCCGAATGAGCAGTTCTTC. Encoded protein: CASSLLRGGPNEQFF.

The chain is built from TRBV29-1 and TRBJ2-7, with 9 bases aligning to TRBD1. V gave up 6 bases and J gave up 2 bases; unmatched junction bases: 5. The length of the CDR3 is 13 residues. Germline-derived CDR1 and CDR2 are SQVTM and ANQGSEA. CDR3 nucleotide sequence: TGCAGCGTCGCGGGACAGGGAACCTACGAGCAGTACTTC. It is translated as CSVAGQGTYEQYF.

This chain connects TRBV11-2 to TRBJ2-3, with TRBD2 matching 10 bases. Per the germline V gene, CDR1 is SGHAT and CDR2 is FQNNGV. The CDR3 totals 17 residues. V shed 7 bases and J 4 bases; nucleotides not matched to a gene: 14. The CDR3 DNA reads as TGTGCCAGCAACTCCAGGCCGGCTAGCGGGAGTGCAGATACGCAGTATTTT. Amino acids: CASNSRPASGSADTQYF.

The chain joins TRBV6-5 to TRBJ2-7, with TRBD1 matching 9 bases. Germline V gene lookup returns CDR1 MNHEY and CDR2 SVGAGI. The CDR3 is made up of 14 amino acids. Germline trimming cut 4 bases from V and 5 bases from J; bases unmatched to any gene: 6. CDR3 DNA sequence: TGTGCCAGCAGTTTATGGGACAGGGACCACGAGCAGTACTTC. This sequence encodes CASSLWDRDHEQYF.

The chain recombines TRBV19 with TRBJ1-6, with 7 positions matching TRBD1. The CDR3 runs to 15 residues. Losses at the gene ends were 6 bases for V and 10 bases for J; bases not matched to a gene: 12. Looked up from germline, CDR1 is LNHDA and CDR2 is SQIVND (reference sequence). The CDR3 spells CASSRHREGGSPLHF. In nucleotides, the CDR3 is TGTGCCAGTAGCCGTCACAGGGAAGGGGGCTCACCCCTCCACTTT.

The gene calls are TRBV7-9 and TRBJ1-2; D gene uncertain. The CDR3 spans 15 residues. The V gene's germline CDR1 is SEHNR and CDR2 FQNEAQ (reference sequence). V dropped 1 base and J dropped 3 bases, with 12 bases sitting between them. CDR3 sequence: CASSLGGDVDYGYTF. The CDR3 DNA reads as TGTGCCAGCAGCTTAGGCGGGGATGTTGACTATGGCTACACCTTC.

The count of this clone is one. The chain has TRBV13 and TRBJ2-7; 9 positions agree with TRBD1. This CDR3 has 16 amino acids. Losses at the gene ends were 0 bases for V and 3 bases for J; bases not matched to a gene: 6. CDR1 is PRHDT and CDR2 is FYEKMQ in the germline V gene (reference sequence). CDR3 nucleotides: TGTGCCAGCAGCTTAGGGGGGACAGGGATGAACTACGAGCAGTACTTC. Protein sequence: CASSLGGTGMNYEQYF. Full variable domain (outside the CDR3, taken from reference TRBV13 and TRBJ2-7): AAGVIQSPRHLIKEKRETATLKCYPIPRHDTVYWYQQGPGQDPQFLISFYEKMQSDKGSIPDRFSAQQFSDYHSELNMSSLELGDSALYFCASSLGGTGMNYEQYFGPGTRLTVT.